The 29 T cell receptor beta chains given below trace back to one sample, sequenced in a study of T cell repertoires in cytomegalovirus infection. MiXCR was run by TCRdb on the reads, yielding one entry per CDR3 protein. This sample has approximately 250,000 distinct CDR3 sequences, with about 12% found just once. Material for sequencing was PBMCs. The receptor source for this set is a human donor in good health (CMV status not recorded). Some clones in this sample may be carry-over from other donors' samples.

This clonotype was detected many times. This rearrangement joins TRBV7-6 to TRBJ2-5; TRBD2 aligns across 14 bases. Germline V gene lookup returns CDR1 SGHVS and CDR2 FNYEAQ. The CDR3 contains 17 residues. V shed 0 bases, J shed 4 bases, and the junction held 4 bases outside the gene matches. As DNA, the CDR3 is TGTGCCAGCAGCTTAGCGGGGACTAGCGGGAGTGGAGAGACCCAGTACTTC. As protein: CASSLAGTSGSGETQYF.

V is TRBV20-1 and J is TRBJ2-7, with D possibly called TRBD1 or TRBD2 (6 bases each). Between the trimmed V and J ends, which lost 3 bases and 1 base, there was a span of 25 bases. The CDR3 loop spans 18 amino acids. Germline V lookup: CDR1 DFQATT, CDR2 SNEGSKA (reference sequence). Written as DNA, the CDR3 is TGCAGTGCTAGCGGCGGGGTGAGCAGGGGACAAAAGTCCTACGAGCAGTACTTC. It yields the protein CSASGGVSRGQKSYEQYF.

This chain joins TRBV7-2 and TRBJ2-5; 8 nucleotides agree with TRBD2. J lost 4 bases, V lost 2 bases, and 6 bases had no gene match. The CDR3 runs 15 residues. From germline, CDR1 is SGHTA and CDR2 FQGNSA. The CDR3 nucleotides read TGTGCCAGCAGCTTACTCGGGGGGGGCGGAGAGACCCAGTACTTC. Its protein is CASSLLGGGGETQYF.

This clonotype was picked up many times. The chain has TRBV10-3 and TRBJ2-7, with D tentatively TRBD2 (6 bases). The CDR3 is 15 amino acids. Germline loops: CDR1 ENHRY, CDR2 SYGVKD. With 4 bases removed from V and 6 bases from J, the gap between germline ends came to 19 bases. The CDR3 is CAISANGDSSGEQYF. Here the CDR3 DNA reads TGTGCCATCAGTGCCAATGGGGACTCCTCAGGCGAGCAGTACTTC.

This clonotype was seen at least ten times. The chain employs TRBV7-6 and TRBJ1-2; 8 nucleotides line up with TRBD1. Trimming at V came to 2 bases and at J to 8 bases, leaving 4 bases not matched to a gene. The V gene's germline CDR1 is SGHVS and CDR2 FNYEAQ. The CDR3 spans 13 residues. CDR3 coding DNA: TGTGCCAGCAGCTTACAGGGGGCGCTGGGCTACACCTTC. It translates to CASSLQGALGYTF.

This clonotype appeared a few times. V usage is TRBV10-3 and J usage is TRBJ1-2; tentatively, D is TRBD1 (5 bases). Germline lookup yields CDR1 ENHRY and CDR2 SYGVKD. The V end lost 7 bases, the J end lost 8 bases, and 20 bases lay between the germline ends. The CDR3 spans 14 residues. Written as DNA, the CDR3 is TGTGCCATCACTCCGGGACCCTCGGCTGAAGGCTACACCTTC. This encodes CAITPGPSAEGYTF.

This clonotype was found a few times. The CDR3 protein is CASSYRGGPTNEKLFF. DNA of the CDR3: TGTGCCAGCAGTTACAGGGGGGGTCCGACTAATGAAAAACTGTTTTTT. V is TRBV6-5 and J is TRBJ1-4; a possible D gene is TRBD1 (6 bases). V lost 2 bases to trimming and J lost 2 bases, with 12 bases between them. The V gene's germline CDR1 is MNHEY and CDR2 SVGAGI. This CDR3 contains 16 residues.

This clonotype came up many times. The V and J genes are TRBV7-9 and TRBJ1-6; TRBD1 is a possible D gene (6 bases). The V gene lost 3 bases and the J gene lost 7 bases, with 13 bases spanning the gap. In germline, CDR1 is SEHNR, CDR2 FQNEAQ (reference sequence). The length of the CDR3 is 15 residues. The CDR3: CASSFGGRGNSPLHF. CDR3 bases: TGTGCCAGCAGCTTTGGCGGCAGGGGCAATTCACCCCTCCACTTT.

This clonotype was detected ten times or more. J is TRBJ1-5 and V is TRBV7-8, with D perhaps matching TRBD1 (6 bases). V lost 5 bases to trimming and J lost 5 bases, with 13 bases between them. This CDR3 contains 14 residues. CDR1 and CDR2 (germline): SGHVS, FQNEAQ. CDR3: CASSADSLDQPQHF. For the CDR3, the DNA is TGTGCCAGCAGCGCGGACAGTTTAGATCAGCCCCAGCATTTT. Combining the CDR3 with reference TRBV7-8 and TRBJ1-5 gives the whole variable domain GAGVSQSPRYKVAKRGQDVALRCDPISGHVSLFWYQQALGQGPEFLTYFQNEAQLDKSGLPSDRFFAERPEGSVSTLKIQRTQQEDSAVYLCASSADSLDQPQHFGDGTRLSIL.

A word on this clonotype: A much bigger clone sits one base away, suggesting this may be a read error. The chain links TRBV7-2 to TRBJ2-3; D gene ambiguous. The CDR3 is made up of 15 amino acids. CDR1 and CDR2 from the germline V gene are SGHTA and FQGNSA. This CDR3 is CANSLAGYPTDTQYF. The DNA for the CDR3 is TGTGCCAACAGCTTAGCCGGGTACCCCACAGATACGCAGTATTTT.

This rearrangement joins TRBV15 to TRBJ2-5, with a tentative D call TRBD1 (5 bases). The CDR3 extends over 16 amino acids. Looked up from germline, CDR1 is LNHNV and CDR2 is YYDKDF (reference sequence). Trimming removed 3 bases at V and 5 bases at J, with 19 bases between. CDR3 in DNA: TGTGCCACCAGCAGCGACAGCCGCCGGGCACGGGAGACCCAGTACTTC. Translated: CATSSDSRRARETQYF.

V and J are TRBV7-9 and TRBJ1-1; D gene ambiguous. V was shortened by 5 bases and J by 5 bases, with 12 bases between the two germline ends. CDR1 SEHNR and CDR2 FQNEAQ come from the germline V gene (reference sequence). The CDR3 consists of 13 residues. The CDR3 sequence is CASSPMSTTEAFF. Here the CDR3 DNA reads TGTGCCAGCAGCCCCATGAGCACGACTGAAGCTTTCTTT. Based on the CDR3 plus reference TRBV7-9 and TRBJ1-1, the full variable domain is DTGVSQNPRHKITKRGQNVTFRCDPISEHNRLYWYRQTLGQGPEFLTYFQNEAQLEKSRLLSDRFSAERPKGSFSTLEIQRTEQGDSAMYLCASSPMSTTEAFFGQGTRLTVV.

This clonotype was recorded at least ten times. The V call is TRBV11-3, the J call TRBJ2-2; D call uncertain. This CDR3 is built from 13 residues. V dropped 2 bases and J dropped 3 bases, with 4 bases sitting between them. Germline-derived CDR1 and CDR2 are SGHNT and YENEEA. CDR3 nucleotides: TGTGCCAGCAGCTTACAGGACACCGGGGAGCTGTTTTTT. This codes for CASSLQDTGELFF.

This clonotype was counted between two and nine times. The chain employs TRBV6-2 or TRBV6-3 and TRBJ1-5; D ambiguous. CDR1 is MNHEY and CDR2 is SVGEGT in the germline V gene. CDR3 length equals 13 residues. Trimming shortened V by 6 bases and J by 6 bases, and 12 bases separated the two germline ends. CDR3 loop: CASRAESGQPQHF. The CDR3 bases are TGTGCCAGCAGGGCTGAATCAGGTCAGCCCCAGCATTTT.

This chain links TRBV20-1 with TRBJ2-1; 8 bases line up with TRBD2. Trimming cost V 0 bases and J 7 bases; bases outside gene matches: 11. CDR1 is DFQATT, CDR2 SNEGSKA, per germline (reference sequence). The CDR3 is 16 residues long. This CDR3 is CSARELVGGGANEQFF. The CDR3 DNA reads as TGCAGTGCTAGAGAGCTCGTCGGGGGGGGCGCGAATGAGCAGTTCTTC.

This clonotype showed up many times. The CDR3 loop reads CASSFIAMGANNEQFF. As DNA, the CDR3 is TGTGCCAGCAGCTTTATTGCCATGGGGGCAAACAATGAGCAGTTCTTC. The chain carries TRBV7-2 and TRBJ2-1; perhaps TRBD1 as D (6 bases). With 3 bases removed from V and 5 bases from J, the gap between germline ends came to 17 bases. Germline loops: CDR1 SGHTA, CDR2 FQGNSA. The CDR3 is 16 amino acids.

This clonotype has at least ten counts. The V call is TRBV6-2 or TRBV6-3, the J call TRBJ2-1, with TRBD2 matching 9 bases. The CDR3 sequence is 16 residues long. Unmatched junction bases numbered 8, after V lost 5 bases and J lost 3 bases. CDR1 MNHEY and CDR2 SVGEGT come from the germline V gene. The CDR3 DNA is TGTGCCAGCAGTCTTAGCGGGAGACAGGGCTACAATGAGCAGTTCTTC. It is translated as CASSLSGRQGYNEQFF.

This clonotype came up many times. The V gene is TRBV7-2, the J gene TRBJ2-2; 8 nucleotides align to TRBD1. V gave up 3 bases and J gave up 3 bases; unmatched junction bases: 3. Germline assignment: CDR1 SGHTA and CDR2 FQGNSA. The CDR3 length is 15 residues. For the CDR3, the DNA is TGTGCCAGCAGCTTGAGGACAGGGCACACCGGGGAGCTGTTTTTT. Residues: CASSLRTGHTGELFF.

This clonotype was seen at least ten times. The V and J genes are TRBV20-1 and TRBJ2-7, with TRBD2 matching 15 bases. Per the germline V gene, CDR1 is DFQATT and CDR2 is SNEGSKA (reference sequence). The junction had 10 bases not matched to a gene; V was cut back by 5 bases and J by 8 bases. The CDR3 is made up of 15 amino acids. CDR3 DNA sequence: TGCAGTGCTTCGACGCCCGGGACTAGCGGGAGGCAGCAGTACTTC. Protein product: CSASTPGTSGRQQYF.

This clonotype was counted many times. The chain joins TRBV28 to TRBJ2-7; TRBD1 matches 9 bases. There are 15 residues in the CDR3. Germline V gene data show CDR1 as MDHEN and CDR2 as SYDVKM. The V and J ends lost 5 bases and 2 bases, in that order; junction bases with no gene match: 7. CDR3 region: CASSHPGTGPYEQYF. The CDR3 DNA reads TGTGCCAGCAGTCACCCCGGGACAGGGCCCTACGAGCAGTACTTC.

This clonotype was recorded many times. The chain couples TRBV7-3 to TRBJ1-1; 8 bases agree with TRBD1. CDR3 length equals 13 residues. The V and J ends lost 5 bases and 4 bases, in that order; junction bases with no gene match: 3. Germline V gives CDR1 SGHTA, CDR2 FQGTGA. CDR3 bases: TGTGCCAGCAGCATCACAGGGGGCACTGAAGCTTTCTTT. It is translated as CASSITGGTEAFF.

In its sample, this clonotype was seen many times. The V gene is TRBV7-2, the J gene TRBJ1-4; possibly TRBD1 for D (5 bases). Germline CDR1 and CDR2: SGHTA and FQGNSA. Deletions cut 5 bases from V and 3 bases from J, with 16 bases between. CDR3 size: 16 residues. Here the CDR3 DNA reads TGTGCCAGCAGCCAAGGACGGGGACGGGCTAATGAAAAACTGTTTTTT. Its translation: CASSQGRGRANEKLFF.

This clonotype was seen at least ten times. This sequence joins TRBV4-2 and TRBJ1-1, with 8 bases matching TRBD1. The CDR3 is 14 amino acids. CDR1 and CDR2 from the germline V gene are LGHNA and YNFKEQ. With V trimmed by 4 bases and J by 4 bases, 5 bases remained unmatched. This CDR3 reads CASSPDRGSTEAFF. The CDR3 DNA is TGTGCCAGCAGCCCCGACAGGGGCAGCACTGAAGCTTTCTTT.

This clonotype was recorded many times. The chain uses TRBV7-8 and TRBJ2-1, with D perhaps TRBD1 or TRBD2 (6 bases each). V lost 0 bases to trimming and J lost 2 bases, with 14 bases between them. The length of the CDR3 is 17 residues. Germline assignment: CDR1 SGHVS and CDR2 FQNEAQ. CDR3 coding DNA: TGTGCCAGCAGCTTAGCCGCGTCTAGGGGGGCCTACAATGAGCAGTTCTTC. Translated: CASSLAASRGAYNEQFF.

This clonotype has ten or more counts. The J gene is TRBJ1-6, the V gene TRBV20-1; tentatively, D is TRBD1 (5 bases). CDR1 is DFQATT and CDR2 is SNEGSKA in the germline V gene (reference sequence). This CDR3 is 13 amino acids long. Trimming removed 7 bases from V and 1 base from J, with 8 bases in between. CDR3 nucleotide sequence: TGCAGTGTCAGGGTATCCTATAATTCACCCCTCCACTTT. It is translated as CSVRVSYNSPLHF.

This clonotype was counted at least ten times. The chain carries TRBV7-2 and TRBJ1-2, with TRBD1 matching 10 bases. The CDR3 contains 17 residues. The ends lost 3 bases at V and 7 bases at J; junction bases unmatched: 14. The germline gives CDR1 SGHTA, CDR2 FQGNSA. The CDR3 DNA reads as TGTGCCAGCAGCTTGGCCGGAATGACAGGGGGCTTAGTTGGCTACACCTTC. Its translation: CASSLAGMTGGLVGYTF.

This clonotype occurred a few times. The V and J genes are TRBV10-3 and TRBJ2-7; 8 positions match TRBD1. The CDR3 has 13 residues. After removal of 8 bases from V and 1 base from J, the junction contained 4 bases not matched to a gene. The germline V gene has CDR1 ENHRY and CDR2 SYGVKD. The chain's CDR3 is CAIRDRLSYEQYF. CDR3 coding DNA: TGTGCCATCCGGGACAGGTTATCCTACGAGCAGTACTTC.

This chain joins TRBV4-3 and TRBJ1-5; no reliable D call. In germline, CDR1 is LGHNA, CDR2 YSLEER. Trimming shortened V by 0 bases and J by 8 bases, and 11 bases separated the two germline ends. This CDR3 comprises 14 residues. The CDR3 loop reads CASSQDRGREPQHF. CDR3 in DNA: TGCGCCAGCAGCCAAGATAGAGGGAGGGAGCCCCAGCATTTT.

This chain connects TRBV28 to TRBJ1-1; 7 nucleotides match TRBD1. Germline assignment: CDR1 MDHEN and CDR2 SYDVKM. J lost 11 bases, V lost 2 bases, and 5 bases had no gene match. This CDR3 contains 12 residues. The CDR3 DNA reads TGTGCCAGCAGTTTACTTGACAGGGTCGCTTTCTTT. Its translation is CASSLLDRVAFF.